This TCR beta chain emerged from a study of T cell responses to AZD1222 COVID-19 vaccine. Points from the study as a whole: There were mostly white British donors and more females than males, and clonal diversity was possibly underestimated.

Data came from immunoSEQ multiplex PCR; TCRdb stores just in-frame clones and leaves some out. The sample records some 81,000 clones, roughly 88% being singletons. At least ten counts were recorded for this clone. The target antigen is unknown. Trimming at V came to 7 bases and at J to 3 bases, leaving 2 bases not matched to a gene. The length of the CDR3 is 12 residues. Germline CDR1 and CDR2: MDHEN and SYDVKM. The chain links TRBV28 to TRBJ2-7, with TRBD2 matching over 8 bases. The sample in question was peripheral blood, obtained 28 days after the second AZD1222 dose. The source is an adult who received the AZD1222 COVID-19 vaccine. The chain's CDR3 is CASKAGGYEQYF. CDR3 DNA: TGTGCCAGCAAGGCGGGGGGCTACGAGCAGTACTTC.